These 16 T cell receptor beta chains were sequenced from one sample in a study of T cell changes during pregnancy in multiple sclerosis. Produced via immunoSEQ multiplex PCR; TCRdb's table is partial and in-frame only. Of under 65,000 clones in the sample, roughly 94% are singletons; the top ten hold about 2.6%. This sample comprised CD8+ T cells from peripheral blood mononuclear cells, obtained after pregnancy. Receptor source: a female donor with multiple sclerosis, enrolled in a pregnancy study.

The chain links TRBV9 to TRBJ2-7; weak D call: TRBD2 (6 bases). The V gene's germline CDR1 is SGDLS and CDR2 YYNGEE. The ends were cut back, 0 bases at V and 6 bases at J, with 16 bases in the middle. This CDR3 region has 15 residues. The CDR3 region is CASSVGLGGGSEQYF. CDR3 DNA sequence: TGTGCCAGCAGCGTAGGACTAGGAGGCGGCTCCGAGCAGTACTTC.

V usage is TRBV27 and J usage is TRBJ2-1, with D possibly matching TRBD2 (7 bases). V was shortened by 0 bases and J by 6 bases, with 15 bases between the two germline ends. Germline V gives CDR1 MNHEY, CDR2 SMNVEV (reference sequence). The CDR3 has 16 residues. CDR3 bases: TGTGCCAGCAGTTTATCGGGGGGGCGGGGTTTCAATGAGCAGTTCTTC. Translated, it gives CASSLSGGRGFNEQFF.

The chain couples TRBV30 to TRBJ2-1, with 11 bases aligning to TRBD2. Germline lookup yields CDR1 GTSNPN and CDR2 SVGIG (reference sequence). The CDR3 runs 16 residues. V was clipped by 2 bases and J by 7 bases; unmatched bases: 10. The CDR3 protein is CAWSPLLAGVLNEQFF. The CDR3 region has the DNA TGTGCCTGGAGTCCCCTACTAGCGGGAGTCTTGAATGAGCAGTTCTTC.

The chain joins TRBV19 to TRBJ2-1; 9 bases agree with TRBD1. The CDR3 is 14 residues long. With V trimmed by 3 bases and J by 6 bases, 3 bases remained unmatched. Germline loops: CDR1 LNHDA, CDR2 SQIVND (reference sequence). CDR3: CASSIRDRVNEQFF. The DNA of the CDR3 is TGTGCCAGTAGTATCCGGGACAGGGTCAATGAGCAGTTCTTC. Full variable domain (rest looked up from reference TRBV19 and TRBJ2-1): DGGITQSPKYLFRKEGQNVTLSCEQNLNHDAMYWYRQDPGQGLRLIYYSQIVNDFQKGDIAEGYSVSREKKESFPLTVTSAQKNPTAFYLCASSIRDRVNEQFFGPGTRLTVL.

The genes are TRBV28 and TRBJ2-1; TRBD2 agrees at 9 bases. CDR1 and CDR2 from the germline V gene are MDHEN and SYDVKM. CDR3 size: 14 residues. The J segment lost 4 bases and the V segment lost 11 bases, leaving 9 bases of the junction unmatched. DNA for the CDR3: TGTGCCGGTCGAGCTAGCGGGGTTTACAATGAGCAGTTCTTC. This encodes CAGRASGVYNEQFF.

The chain joins TRBV14 to TRBJ2-3; D is undetermined. This CDR3 contains 15 residues. In germline, CDR1 is SGHDN, CDR2 FVKESK. The ends were cut back, 2 bases at V and 6 bases at J, with 15 bases in the middle. The CDR3 loop is CASSQTGALVDTQYF. The CDR3 nucleotides read TGTGCCAGCAGCCAAACCGGTGCTTTGGTGGATACGCAGTATTTT.

The rearrangement uses TRBV7-8 and TRBJ2-5; D is unresolved. Per the germline V gene, CDR1 is SGHVS and CDR2 is FQNEAQ. The V gene lost 5 bases and the J gene lost 5 bases, with 12 bases spanning the gap. The CDR3 is 13 amino acids. This CDR3 is CASSPRGGETQYF. The CDR3 nucleotides are TGTGCCAGCAGCCCCCGCGGTGGTGAGACCCAGTACTTC.

The chain employs TRBV6-4 and TRBJ2-1; TRBD1 matches 7 bases. CDR3 length: 16 residues. V lost 4 bases, J lost 5 bases, and 11 bases stayed unmatched. Germline CDR1 and CDR2: MRHNA and SNTAGT. Written as DNA, the CDR3 is TGTGCCAGCAGTGCATTTAGGGGGACAGCTAACAATGAGCAGTTCTTC. Translation: CASSAFRGTANNEQFF.

The V call is TRBV9, the J call TRBJ1-3; tentatively, D is TRBD1 (6 bases). The CDR3 spans 14 residues. The germline gives CDR1 SGDLS, CDR2 YYNGEE. Trimming pared 2 bases from V and 4 bases from J, leaving 10 bases between. As DNA, the CDR3 is TGTGCCAGCAGCGTTTGGACAGAGGGAAACACCATATATTTT. It encodes CASSVWTEGNTIYF.

The V call is TRBV5-1, the J call TRBJ2-7; tentatively, D is TRBD1 (5 bases). CDR1 is SGHRS and CDR2 is YFSETQ in the germline V gene. The CDR3 is 15 amino acids. Between the trimmed V and J ends, which lost 0 bases and 4 bases, there was a span of 14 bases. The CDR3 nucleotides are TGCGCCAGCAGCTTGGACAGGAGCCCGCTTTACGAGCAGTACTTC. It is translated as CASSLDRSPLYEQYF. Based on the CDR3 plus reference TRBV5-1 and TRBJ2-7, the full variable domain is KAGVTQTPRYLIKTRGQQVTLSCSPISGHRSVSWYQQTPGQGLQFLFEYFSETQRNKGNFPGRFSGRQFSNSRSEMNVSTLELGDSALYLCASSLDRSPLYEQYFGPGTRLTVT.

In nucleotides, the CDR3 is TGTGCCAGCAGTTTAAAACTAGCGGATGAGCAGTTCTTC. Its translation: CASSLKLADEQFF. J is TRBJ2-1 and V is TRBV6-5; TRBD2 aligns across 8 bases. V trimming: 4 bases; J trimming: 8 bases; junction bases outside the gene matches: 4. CDR3 length equals 13 residues. Per the germline V gene, CDR1 is MNHEY and CDR2 is SVGAGI.

V and J are TRBV4-1 and TRBJ1-3; D gene uncertain. Germline-derived CDR1 and CDR2 are MGHRA and YSYEKL. V lost 2 bases and J lost 0, with 5 bases in between. The CDR3 has 14 residues. The CDR3 spells CASSQTGSGNTIYF. In DNA form, the CDR3 reads TGCGCCAGCAGCCAAACGGGCTCTGGAAACACCATATATTTT.

The rearrangement uses TRBV27 and TRBJ1-2; 8 bases are a match to TRBD1. V dropped 2 bases and J dropped 4; count of bases not matched to a gene: 12. Germline CDR1 is MNHEY and CDR2 is SMNVEV (reference sequence). CDR3 length equals 17 residues. CDR3 nucleotide sequence: TGTGCCAGCAGTTTAAGTGGTGCAGGGGGCGTGAGCTATGGCTACACCTTC. It translates to CASSLSGAGGVSYGYTF.

This chain uses TRBV5-4 with TRBJ2-7, with 10 bases identical to TRBD2. Germline V gene lookup returns CDR1 SGHNT and CDR2 YYREEE (reference sequence). This CDR3 is built from 14 residues. Germline trimming cut 2 bases from V and 1 base from J; bases unmatched to any gene: 0. The CDR3 region is CASSLLAGSYEQYF. The CDR3 nucleotides read TGTGCCAGCAGCTTACTAGCGGGATCCTACGAGCAGTACTTC.

This chain connects TRBV7-2 to TRBJ2-1; 14 bases agree with TRBD2. There are 15 residues in the CDR3. With 4 bases clipped from V and 8 bases from J, the junction kept 4 bases outside the gene matches. Germline lookup yields CDR1 SGHTA and CDR2 FQGNSA. In nucleotides, the CDR3 is TGTGCCAGCAGCTGGGGACTAGCGGGAGATGATGAGCAGTTCTTC. Protein: CASSWGLAGDDEQFF.

The sample holds a few counts of this clone. V gene TRBV16 combines with J gene TRBJ2-7; perhaps TRBD1 as D (6 bases). Trimming cost V 4 bases and J 5 bases, with 21 bases left between them. Germline lookup yields CDR1 KGHSY and CDR2 FQNENV. The length of the CDR3 is 16 residues. CDR3 loop: CASSPPTGGSVHEQYF. CDR3 coding DNA: TGTGCCAGCAGCCCCCCGACAGGTGGATCCGTCCACGAGCAGTACTTC. Filled out from reference TRBV16 and TRBJ2-7, the complete variable domain reads GEEVAQTPKHLVRGEGQKAKLYCAPIKGHSYVFWYQQVLKNEFKFLISFQNENVFDETGMPKERFSAKCLPNSPCSLEIQATKLEDSAVYFCASSPPTGGSVHEQYFGPGTRLTVT.